This T cell receptor beta chain is from a study of blood T cell repertoires in COVID-19. The overall study: The United States, Italy and Spain provided the acute and convalescent COVID-19 samples.

Seattle patient enrollment occurred during active infection, with longitudinal follow-up thereafter. Between the trimmed V and J ends, which lost 1 base and 1 base, there was a span of 12 bases. Looked up from germline, CDR1 is SGHTA and CDR2 is FQGTGA. This CDR3 has 16 amino acids. How the authors handled the data: Amplifying reference gene primers gave estimates of nucleated cell counts. Clones were read by immunoSEQ multiplex PCR, and TCRdb kept only the in-frame ones, dropping some. From that table come the V and J calls and clone size; the DNA was used to work out D and trimming. This sample has roughly 410,000 clones; approximately 89% occur once, and the top ten carry 2.3%.

The sequencing input was peripheral blood. This TCR came from a woman aged 55 to 70 with COVID-19, enrolled during active disease. This chain joins TRBV7-3 and TRBJ2-3; D is possibly TRBD1 (5 bases). In nucleotides, the CDR3 is TGTGCCAGCAGCTTAAATGCCAGGACACGCACAGATACGCAGTATTTT. Protein: CASSLNARTRTDTQYF.